Below, 7 T cell receptor beta chains from the same sample are listed, as sequenced in a study of early T cells in non-severe SARS-CoV-2 infection. A single record per CDR3 protein comes from TCRdb applying MiXCR to the 5' RACE reads. The sample has around 110,000 distinct CDR3 sequences; 11% are singletons. The sequencing input was whole blood. The receptors stem from an adult who was a healthcare worker with PCR-confirmed SARS-CoV-2 infection or an uninfected control (not recorded which).

The V call is TRBV2, the J call TRBJ2-5; possibly TRBD1 for D (6 bases). The CDR3 consists of 15 residues. V was pared by 8 bases and J by 5 bases, with 21 bases between. In germline, CDR1 is SNHLY, CDR2 FYNNEI. The CDR3 sequence is CASREGELGVETQYF. The CDR3 DNA reads TGTGCCAGCCGAGAGGGGGAGCTTGGGGTGGAGACCCAGTACTTC.

This sequence joins TRBV10-2 and TRBJ2-5; D is perhaps TRBD2 (5 bases). Trimming left V 7 bases short and J 3 bases short, with 12 bases between. This CDR3 is 13 amino acids long. Per the germline V gene, CDR1 is WSHSY and CDR2 is SAAADI. CDR3 sequence: CASNSAEEETQYF. The CDR3 coding sequence is TGCGCCAGCAACTCTGCGGAGGAAGAGACCCAGTACTTC.

This clonotype was found many times. The chain combines TRBV6-5 with TRBJ2-1; no reliable D call. This CDR3 is 13 amino acids long. Trimming removed 4 bases from V and 6 bases from J, with 10 bases in between. Germline V gene lookup returns CDR1 MNHEY and CDR2 SVGAGI. In DNA, the CDR3 is TGTGCCAGCAGTTTGCGCATAGGCAATGAGCAGTTCTTC. This translates into CASSLRIGNEQFF.

The V call is TRBV3-1, the J call TRBJ2-3; the D gene is possibly TRBD2 (5 bases). The germline V gene has CDR1 LGHDT and CDR2 YNNKEL (reference sequence). Trimming took 3 bases from V and 0 from J, leaving 10 bases between them. CDR3 length: 15 residues. Written as DNA, the CDR3 is TGTGCCAGCAGCCAGCCGGGAAAGAGCACAGATACGCAGTATTTT. Protein: CASSQPGKSTDTQYF.

This clonotype appeared a few times. The genes are TRBV19 and TRBJ1-3, with D perhaps matching TRBD1 (6 bases). The germline V gene encodes CDR1 LNHDA and CDR2 SQIVND (reference sequence). The CDR3 runs 14 residues. V gave up 9 bases and J gave up 0 bases, with 12 bases separating them. CDR3: CASEGHTSGNTIYF. As DNA, the CDR3 is TGTGCCAGCGAGGGACATACCTCTGGAAACACCATATATTTT.

At least ten counts were recorded for this clonotype. The chain is built from TRBV20-1 and TRBJ2-1, with 10 bases that match TRBD2. The J segment lost 2 bases and the V segment lost 2 bases, leaving 3 bases of the junction unmatched. The CDR3 has 15 residues. CDR1 and CDR2 (germline): DFQATT, SNEGSKA (reference sequence). The CDR3 sequence is CSARISGRAYNEQFF. CDR3 in DNA: TGCAGTGCTAGAATCAGCGGGAGGGCCTACAATGAGCAGTTCTTC.

This clonotype appeared a few times. V gene TRBV7-2 combines with J gene TRBJ2-2; 8 nucleotides agree with TRBD2. This CDR3 has 15 residues. Unmatched junction bases numbered 2, after V lost 1 base and J lost 4 bases. Germline values: CDR1 SGHTA, CDR2 FQGNSA. The CDR3, as DNA: TGTGCCAGCAGCTTAGTCGGGAGGGGCACCGGGGAGCTGTTTTTT. Protein product: CASSLVGRGTGELFF.